This TCR beta chain appears in the sequencing data of a study of blood T cell repertoires in COVID-19. Study overall: Sites across the United States, Italy and Spain contributed samples from acute and convalescent COVID-19. T cells, B-cell-depleted T cells, or PBMCs supplied cDNA or gDNA.

Original methodology: Reference gene primer amplification gave estimated nucleated cell counts. The table came from immunoSEQ multiplex PCR; TCRdb's copy has only in-frame clones and leaves some out. V, J and clone size are taken as reported in that table, and D and trimming were inferred from the DNA itself. The sample has under 200,000 clones, approximately 85% seen once. The J segment lost 4 bases and the V segment lost 8 bases, leaving 5 bases of the junction unmatched. Germline values: CDR1 SGHTA, CDR2 FQGNSA. The CDR3 has 14 residues. This TCR was recovered from a woman of 80 years or more with acute or convalescent COVID-19. The chain is built from TRBV7-2 and TRBJ2-1; 10 bases align to TRBD1. The specimen sequenced was peripheral blood. The CDR3 sequence: CASLDRGLYNEQFF. The DNA of the CDR3 is TGTGCCAGCCTTGACAGGGGGCTTTACAATGAGCAGTTCTTC.